These 15 T cell receptor delta chains came from one sample sequenced in a study of gamma-delta chains in newborns, infants, children. TCRdb re-called clones from the reads via CATT. Here the sample spans 13,000 to 15,000 delta-chain clones, 7.3% being singletons. Material for sequencing was blood. The receptors derive from a child who was a newborn, infant or young child, either healthy, febrile or measles-vaccinated (not recorded which).

The chain combines TRDV2 with TRDJ2; 7 bases agree with TRDD3. Losses at the gene ends were 4 bases for V and 2 bases for J; bases not matched to a gene: 9. The CDR3 has 16 amino acids. Germline V lookup: CDR1 GEAIGNYY, CDR2 EKD. This chain's CDR3 is CACEIGGGPLTAQLFF. Written as DNA, the CDR3 is TGTGCCTGTGAAATCGGTGGGGGACCCTTGACAGCACAACTCTTCTTT.

This clone was counted between two and nine times. The mismatch at residue 6 between this DNA's translation and the TCRdb protein of a much larger clone likely reflects a read error; the protein shown is translated from the DNA. The chain uses TRDV2 and TRDJ3; D is possibly TRDD3 (5 bases). Germline V CDR1 and CDR2: GEAIGNYY, EKD. The V gene lost 0 bases and the J gene lost 0 bases, with 8 bases spanning the gap. The CDR3 extends over 17 amino acids. CDR3 in amino acids: CACDTLGPSWDTRQMFF. The CDR3 coding sequence is TGTGCCTGTGACACCTTGGGGCCCTCCTGGGACACCCGACAGATGTTTTTC.

This clone was seen many times. Additional DNA sequences in this sample encode the identical CDR3. The V gene is TRDV2, the J gene TRDJ3, with 8 bases that match TRDD3. The CDR3 contains 19 residues. The V and J ends lost 0 bases and 0 bases, in that order; junction bases with no gene match: 6. Germline V CDR1 and CDR2: GEAIGNYY, EKD. CDR3 in amino acids: CACDTVLGGYSWDTRQMFF. The CDR3, as DNA: TGTGCCTGTGACACCGTACTGGGGGGATACTCCTGGGACACCCGACAGATGTTTTTC.

This chain connects TRDV1 to TRDJ1, with D tentatively TRDD3 (6 bases). Germline V gives CDR1 TSWWSYY, CDR2 QGS. The V end was cut by 1 base, the J end by 0 bases, with 30 bases between. The CDR3 extends over 22 amino acids. The CDR3, as DNA: TGTGCTCTTGGGGAACCTCCCGGCCCGATACGTCGGGGGGTCCTGTACACCGATAAACTCATCTTT. This gives the protein CALGEPPGPIRRGVLYTDKLIF.

Concerning this clone: The junction does not match germline at one end; this may be a read error. V usage is TRDV2 and J usage is TRDJ3, with 7 bases that match TRDD3. Looked up from germline, CDR1 is GEAIGNYY and CDR2 is EKD. The CDR3 consists of 19 residues. CDR3 region: CACDFLDWNRTGDTRQVFF. In DNA form, the CDR3 reads TGTGCCTGTGACTTCCTGGATTGGAACCGGACTGGGGACACCCGACAGGTGTTTTTC.

Notes on this clone: Compared with germline, one end of the junction differs, possibly owing to a read error. This specimen includes other DNA sequences encoding the same CDR3. The chain combines TRDV2 with TRDJ3; 11 bases line up with TRDD3. This CDR3 contains 20 residues. Germline V lookup: CDR1 GEAIGNYY, CDR2 EKD. For the CDR3, the DNA is TGTGCCTGTGACACTATTGCTGGGGGATACCAGTCCTGGGACACCCGCCAGATGTTTTTC. Its translation is CACDTIAGGYQSWDTRQMFF.

The rearrangement links TRDV2 to TRDJ1; 13 bases are shared with TRDD3. Germline lookup yields CDR1 GEAIGNYY and CDR2 EKD. The J segment lost 0 bases and the V segment lost 2 bases, leaving 5 bases of the junction unmatched. CDR3 length: 17 residues. In DNA form, the CDR3 reads TGTGCCTGTGACATACTGGGGGATACGCTTTACACCGATAAACTCATCTTT. It translates to CACDILGDTLYTDKLIF.

The chain has TRDV2 and TRDJ2; 13 bases are a match to TRDD3. Germline CDR1 is GEAIGNYY and CDR2 is EKD. The CDR3 spans 18 residues. The ends lost 3 bases at V and 2 bases at J; junction bases unmatched: 8. CDR3 region: CACDPILGDTPLTAQLFF. The CDR3 bases are TGTGCCTGTGACCCTATACTGGGGGATACGCCATTGACAGCACAACTCTTCTTT.

This clone appeared a few times. In the same sample, other DNA sequences code for this CDR3. The chain is built from TRDV2 and TRDJ3; TRDD3 aligns across 9 bases. V shed 1 base and J 0 bases; nucleotides not matched to a gene: 6. CDR1 and CDR2 (germline): GEAIGNYY, EKD. The CDR3 runs to 19 residues. This CDR3 reads CACDTLLGESSWDTRQMFF. In DNA form, the CDR3 reads TGTGCCTGTGACACGTTACTGGGGGAGAGCTCCTGGGACACCCGACAGATGTTTTTC.

This clone was seen only a few times. The rearrangement links TRDV2 to TRDJ3; 13 nucleotides line up with TRDD3. The CDR3 consists of 18 residues. Germline V gene data show CDR1 as GEAIGNYY and CDR2 as EKD. V shed 2 bases and J 20 bases; nucleotides not matched to a gene: 20. CDR3 loop: CACDILGDTSWDTRRLFF. The DNA for the CDR3 is TGTGCCTGTGACATACTGGGGGATACGTCCTGGGACACCCGACGGTTGTTTTTC.

A few counts support this clone. This sample also contains other DNA sequences that code for the same CDR3. V gene TRDV2 combines with J gene TRDJ3; 12 nucleotides agree with TRDD3. Germline lookup yields CDR1 GEAIGNYY and CDR2 EKD. V lost 1 base, J lost 0 bases, and 6 bases stayed unmatched. There are 20 residues in the CDR3. DNA for the CDR3: TGTGCCTGTGACACGTACTGGGGGATACCCAGCTCCTGGGACACCCGACAGATGTTTTTC. This gives the protein CACDTYWGIPSSWDTRQMFF.

By sample fraction, this clone is medium-sized (0.01 to 0.1%). The V and J genes are TRDV2 and TRDJ3, with 11 bases aligning to TRDD3. There are 18 residues in the CDR3. V lost 3 bases and J lost 1; bases outside the gene matches: 4. Germline V gene data show CDR1 as GEAIGNYY and CDR2 as EKD. The CDR3 here is CACDVLGDISWDTRQMFF. CDR3 nucleotides: TGTGCCTGTGACGTACTGGGGGATATTTCCTGGGACACCCGACAGATGTTTTTC.

This clone was found a few times. The same CDR3 also results from other DNA sequences found in this sample. The CDR3 here is CACDATGGTWDTRQMFF. The CDR3 DNA reads TGTGCCTGCGACGCAACTGGGGGGACCTGGGACACCCGACAGATGTTTTTC. The V gene is TRDV2, the J gene TRDJ3, with 8 bases lining up with TRDD3. This CDR3 is built from 17 residues. Germline CDR1 and CDR2: GEAIGNYY and EKD. J lost 2 bases, V lost 7 bases, and 9 bases had no gene match.

V gene TRDV2 combines with J gene TRDJ2; TRDD3 is a possible D gene (5 bases). The CDR3 length is 14 residues. Trimming left V 5 bases short and J 6 bases short, with 15 bases between. Germline V gene lookup returns CDR1 GEAIGNYY and CDR2 EKD. CDR3 DNA: TGTGCCTGTGGTACCAGAGGGATTGCAGCACAACTCTTCTTT. It specifies CACGTRGIAAQLFF.

This clone was counted between two and nine times. A read error may be the cause here, since a much bigger clone is one base away. The same CDR3 arises from other DNA sequences in this sample as well. This rearrangement joins TRDV2 to TRDJ3; TRDD3 aligns across 8 bases. With 3 bases clipped from V and 0 bases from J, the junction kept 6 bases outside the gene matches. The CDR3 extends over 18 amino acids. Germline CDR1 and CDR2: GEAIGNYY and EKD. The CDR3 is CACDLLGGSSWDTRQMFF. DNA of the CDR3: TGTGCCTGTGACTTACTGGGGGGGAGCTCCTGGGACACCCGACAGATGTTTTTC.